This T cell receptor beta chain was identified during a study of post-analysis software for immune sequencing data. Study information: Several disease courses (relapsing-remitting, secondary progressive and progressive-relapsing) of multiple sclerosis were included.

Whole-study findings and limits: Five or six TRBV segments, TRBV5-6, TRBV5-1 and TRBV20-1 among them, were found more frequent in patients than controls. People with multiple sclerosis had a significantly lower normalized Chao1 diversity than controls did.

This clonotype appeared many times. The antigen is undetermined. Trimming removed 0 bases at V and 5 bases at J, with 4 bases between. Germline V lookup: CDR1 SGHTA, CDR2 FQGNSA. CDR3 length: 12 amino acids. Prepared TCR beta cDNA libraries contained unique molecular identifiers. Between roughly 0.9 and 11 million T cells gave rise to hundreds of thousands of cDNA molecules. TCRdb re-derived calls from the PCR reads in MiXCR, one entry per CDR3 protein. The repertoire holds around 250,000 distinct CDR3 sequences, with 36% as singletons. Sequences were obtained from blood. The chain has TRBV7-2 and TRBJ1-1; D call uncertain. The TCR comes from a girl under 18 with multiple sclerosis. The CDR3: CASSLAPTEAFF. The CDR3 DNA reads TGTGCCAGCAGCTTAGCCCCGACTGAAGCTTTCTTT.